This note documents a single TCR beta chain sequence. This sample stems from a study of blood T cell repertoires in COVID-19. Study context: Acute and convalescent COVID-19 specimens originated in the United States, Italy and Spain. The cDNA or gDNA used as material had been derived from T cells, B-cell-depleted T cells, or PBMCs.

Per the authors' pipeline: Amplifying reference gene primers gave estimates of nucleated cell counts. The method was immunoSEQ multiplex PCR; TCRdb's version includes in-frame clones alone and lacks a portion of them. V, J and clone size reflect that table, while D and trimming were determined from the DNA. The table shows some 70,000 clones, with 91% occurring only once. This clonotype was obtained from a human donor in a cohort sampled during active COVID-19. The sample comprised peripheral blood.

The CDR3: CASSLGTGEEKLFF. The CDR3 DNA is TGTGCCAGCAGCCTCGGGACAGGTGAAGAAAAACTGTTTTTT. The gene calls are TRBV7-2 and TRBJ1-4; 8 bases line up with TRBD1. CDR1 and CDR2 from the germline V gene are SGHTA and FQGNSA. CDR3 length: 14 residues. V was clipped by 5 bases and J by 8 bases; unmatched bases: 7. The complete variable domain, with remaining parts taken from reference TRBV7-2 and TRBJ1-4, reads GAGVSQSPSNKVTEKGKDVELRCDPISGHTALYWYRQSLGQGLEFLIYFQGNSAPDKSGLPSDRFSAERTGGSVSTLTIQRTQQEDSAVYLCASSLGTGEEKLFFGSGTQLSVL.